What follows are 3 T cell receptor beta chains derived from one specimen sequenced in a study of shared clonotypes between healthy human individuals. The data were produced by immunoSEQ multiplex PCR, yet TCRdb's version contains in-frame clones alone and is incomplete. Among about 1.5 million clones, approximately 98% were seen once, and the ten largest hold about 0.45%. Sequencing input: naive CD4+ T cells sorted from blood. Subset denoted: CD45RA+ positively selected. Receptor source: a man aged 25 to 40 in good health.

The chain recombines TRBV15 with TRBJ2-1; D call uncertain. The V end was cut by 5 bases, the J end by 7 bases, with 12 bases between. CDR1 LNHNV and CDR2 YYDKDF come from the germline V gene (reference sequence). The CDR3 extends over 13 amino acids. The CDR3 sequence: CATSPLPRNEQFF. CDR3 DNA sequence: TGTGCCACCAGCCCACTCCCCCGGAATGAGCAGTTCTTC. The full variable domain, in which reference TRBV15 and TRBJ2-1 provide the parts outside the CDR3, is DAMVIQNPRYQVTQFGKPVTLSCSQTLNHNVMYWYQQKSSQAPKLLFHYYDKDFNNEADTPDNFQSRRPNTSFCFLDIRSPGLGDTAMYLCATSPLPRNEQFFGPGTRLTVL.

V and J are TRBV5-1 and TRBJ2-7; 11 bases fit TRBD1. Germline-derived CDR1 and CDR2 are SGHRS and YFSETQ. The CDR3 is 14 amino acids. Trimming removed 2 bases from V and 5 bases from J; junction bases left unmatched: 3. CDR3 in amino acids: CASSLEDRGHEQYF. The CDR3 coding sequence is TGCGCCAGCAGCTTAGAGGACAGGGGGCACGAGCAGTACTTC.

The chain carries TRBV7-9 and TRBJ2-6; no reliable D call. V was shortened by 6 bases and J by 2 bases, with 11 bases between the two germline ends. Germline V CDR1 and CDR2: SEHNR, FQNEAQ (reference sequence). The CDR3 is 15 amino acids. The CDR3 DNA follows: TGTGCCAGCAGAGTGGTCGGACCTGGGGCCAACGTCCTGACTTTC. Protein sequence: CASRVVGPGANVLTF.